One sample yielded the 5 T cell receptor beta chains listed below, sequenced in a study of CD8+ T cells in alopecia areata. Treatment reported: oral pan-JAK inhibitor, 5-10 mg twice daily. RNA, once extracted, was reverse transcribed into cDNA for use as the sequencing template. Sequenced by immunoSEQ multiplex PCR; TCRdb stores in-frame clones only, minus some. The top ten clones hold around 6% of a sample with more than 95,000 clones, around 63% of them seen once. Here the sequenced sample was CD4+ T cells sorted from blood, taken at week 4, from a patient treated with tofacitinib. Every receptor here comes from a human donor with alopecia areata.

The genes are TRBV15 and TRBJ1-4; 9 bases match TRBD1. The germline V gene has CDR1 LNHNV and CDR2 YYDKDF (reference sequence). The CDR3 has 16 residues. Losses at the gene ends were 2 bases for V and 8 bases for J; bases not matched to a gene: 9. CDR3 nucleotide sequence: TGTGCCACCAGCAGACTCGGGACAGGGATAGACGAAAAACTGTTTTTT. Amino acid sequence: CATSRLGTGIDEKLFF. Full variable domain (outside the CDR3, taken from reference TRBV15 and TRBJ1-4): DAMVIQNPRYQVTQFGKPVTLSCSQTLNHNVMYWYQQKSSQAPKLLFHYYDKDFNNEADTPDNFQSRRPNTSFCFLDIRSPGLGDTAMYLCATSRLGTGIDEKLFFGSGTQLSVL.

This clone was seen only once. The chain uses TRBV7-7 and TRBJ2-7; TRBD2 matches at 7 bases. CDR3 length: 15 residues. Germline V gene data show CDR1 as SSHAT and CDR2 as FNYEAQ (reference sequence). The junction had 3 bases not matched to a gene; V was cut back by 1 base and J by 0 bases. In DNA form, the CDR3 reads TGTGCCAGCAGCTTAGGGGAGGGGATCTCCTACGAGCAGTACTTC. It encodes CASSLGEGISYEQYF.

The V call is TRBV30, the J call TRBJ1-4, with D unresolved. Trimming cost V 3 bases and J 3 bases, with 5 bases left between them. CDR3 size: 12 residues. Per germline, CDR1 GTSNPN and CDR2 SVGIG (reference sequence). CDR3 DNA sequence: TGTGCCTGGAGACCCTCTAATGAAAAACTGTTTTTT. Its protein is CAWRPSNEKLFF.

The chain couples TRBV4-2 to TRBJ2-5; D is unresolved. This CDR3 is built from 14 residues. With 0 bases removed from V and 5 bases from J, the gap between germline ends came to 10 bases. CDR1 and CDR2 (germline): LGHNA, YNFKEQ. CDR3 DNA: TGTGCCAGCAGCCAAGATGGCCTCGGGGAGACCCAGTACTTC. As protein: CASSQDGLGETQYF.

The chain joins TRBV5-1 to TRBJ2-5, with D perhaps assigned TRBD1 or TRBD2 (5 bases each). Germline V gives CDR1 SGHRS, CDR2 YFSETQ. The CDR3 covers 13 residues. The ends were cut back, 3 bases at V and 5 bases at J, with 11 bases in the middle. The CDR3 protein is CASSWDVVETQYF. The CDR3 DNA reads as TGCGCCAGCAGCTGGGACGTTGTGGAGACCCAGTACTTC.